The 13 T cell receptor beta chains below all came from one sample that was sequenced in a study of blood T cells in healthy people across ages. A second PCR, run for roughly 7 to 11 cycles, used a sample-barcoded 5' primer plus a J-beta primer mix. TCRdb re-called the 5' RACE reads through MiXCR, storing one row per CDR3 protein. This sample has 800,000 to 950,000 distinct CDR3 sequences; just under 30% occur once, and the top ten carry about 9.4%. The same sample was also studied in work on T cells of mothers and their children.

Sequencing was performed on blood. These receptors were taken from a woman aged 40 to 55 in good health.

The count of this clonotype is one. Compared with germline, one end of the junction differs, possibly owing to a read error. This sequence joins TRBV9 and TRBJ1-1; D not resolved. In germline, CDR1 is SGDLS, CDR2 YYNGEE. CDR3 length equals 13 residues. Here the CDR3 reads CVSSVAPNTEAFF. CDR3 coding DNA: TGTGTCAGCAGCGTAGCACCGAACACTGAAGCTTTCTTT. The entire variable domain, with the rest obtained from reference TRBV9 and TRBJ1-1, is as follows: DSGVTQTPKHLITATGQRVTLRCSPRSGDLSVYWYQQSLDQGLQFLIQYYNGEERAKGNILERFSAQQFPDLHSELNLSSLELGDSALYFCVSSVAPNTEAFFGQGTRLTVV.

This chain uses TRBV18 with TRBJ2-3; D ambiguous. The CDR3 loop spans 16 amino acids. V was clipped by 3 bases and J by 0 bases, with 13 bases between them. The germline V gene encodes CDR1 KGHSH and CDR2 LQKENI. The CDR3 DNA reads TGTGCCAGCTCACCGTCGGCTGGATCTAGCACAGATACGCAGTATTTT. This encodes CASSPSAGSSTDTQYF. Using reference TRBV18 and TRBJ2-3 for the parts outside the CDR3, the full variable domain is NAGVMQNPRHLVRRRGQEARLRCSPMKGHSHVYWYRQLPEEGLKFMVYLQKENIIDESGMPKERFSAEFPKEGPSILRIQQVVRGDSAAYFCASSPSAGSSTDTQYFGPGTRLTVL.

This clonotype has a count of ten or more. The chain is built from TRBV12-3 or TRBV12-4 and TRBJ1-1; D is perhaps TRBD1 (5 bases). V was shortened by 4 bases and J by 3 bases, with 12 bases between the two germline ends. The CDR3 has 14 residues. CDR3 amino acids: CASSWGDMDTEAFF. For the CDR3, the DNA is TGTGCCAGCAGTTGGGGGGATATGGACACTGAAGCTTTCTTT.

The chain employs TRBV7-2 and TRBJ1-1; D unresolved. This CDR3 contains 14 residues. The V gene lost 1 base and the J gene lost 5 bases, with 11 bases spanning the gap. Germline CDR1 reads SGHTA; CDR2 reads FQGNSA. The CDR3 DNA is TGTGCCAGCAGCTTAGATGGGATAGGGACTGAAGCTTTCTTT. This encodes CASSLDGIGTEAFF.

This clonotype was recorded at least ten times. This rearrangement joins TRBV15 to TRBJ2-5, with 7 bases that match TRBD1. CDR3 length: 14 residues. CDR1 and CDR2 from the germline V gene are LNHNV and YYDKDF (reference sequence). J gave up 10 bases and V 1 base, and 9 bases lay outside the gene matches. DNA for the CDR3: TGTGCCACCAGCAGAGGGGGACAGTCATGGGACCAGTACTTC. The encoded protein is CATSRGGQSWDQYF.

A remark on this clonotype: Since a much larger clone is just one base distant, this may be a read error. The rearrangement links TRBV27 to TRBJ2-1; TRBD1 matches 12 bases. This CDR3 spans 14 amino acids. CDR1 is MNHEY, CDR2 SMNVEV, per germline (reference sequence). V was clipped by 6 bases and J by 7 bases; unmatched bases: 4. The CDR3 loop reads CASRGQGAWNEQFF. The CDR3 nucleotides are TGTGCCAGCAGGGGACAGGGGGCTTGGAATGAGCAGTTCTTC.

Remarks on this clonotype: A read error may be the cause here, since a much bigger clone is one base away. The chain couples TRBV20-1 to TRBJ1-5, with 8 bases identical to TRBD1. The CDR3 extends over 19 amino acids. V lost 4 bases, J lost 2 bases, and 19 bases stayed unmatched. The germline gives CDR1 DFQATT, CDR2 SNEGSKA (reference sequence). CDR3 nucleotides: TGCAGTGCTAACCTCTTCAGGGGGCGCGGGAGTAACGGCAATCAGCCCCAGCATTTT. Amino acid sequence: CSANLFRGRGSNGNQPQHF.

The chain joins TRBV2 to TRBJ1-1; perhaps TRBD1 as D (5 bases). V lost 10 bases to trimming and J lost 1 base, with 13 bases between them. This CDR3 is 13 amino acids long. CDR1 SNHLY and CDR2 FYNNEI come from the germline V gene. The CDR3 region is CATAGKRNTEAFF. In DNA form, the CDR3 reads TGTGCCACCGCAGGGAAGAGGAACACTGAAGCTTTCTTT.

To note about this clonotype: A read error is possible here, since a much larger clone lies one base away. This chain links TRBV24-1 with TRBJ1-5; possible D gene TRBD1, 5 bases. CDR1 is KGHDR, CDR2 SFDVKD, per germline. Trimming left V 12 bases short and J 4 bases short, with 18 bases between. The CDR3 is 14 amino acids. Here the CDR3 DNA reads TGTGCCCCCGGCGGGGGAGTGAGGAATCAGCCCCAGCATTTT. Protein sequence: CAPGGGVRNQPQHF.

On this clonotype itself: The junction differs from germline at one of its ends, possibly a read error. V is TRBV6-5 and J is TRBJ1-1, with 8 nucleotides matching TRBD1. Per germline, CDR1 MNHEY and CDR2 SVGAGI. The CDR3 sequence is 15 residues long. CDR3 sequence: CASRDMTGAGTEAFF. In nucleotides, the CDR3 is TGTGCCAGCAGGGACATGACAGGGGCTGGCACTGAGGCTTTCTTT.

The sample holds many counts of this clonotype. The V and J genes are TRBV5-1 and TRBJ2-7; possible D gene TRBD1, 5 bases. The V gene's germline CDR1 is SGHRS and CDR2 YFSETQ. The CDR3 is 14 amino acids. Trimming pared 0 bases from V and 6 bases from J, leaving 13 bases between. CDR3 DNA: TGCGCCAGCAGCTTGGAGGGCAGGGCTGGCGAGCAGTACTTC. The encoded protein is CASSLEGRAGEQYF.

This clonotype was counted between two and nine times. This chain uses TRBV25-1 with TRBJ2-7; D perhaps matches TRBD1 (5 bases). The CDR3 spans 13 residues. V was cut by 10 bases and J by 0 bases, with 13 bases left in between. Per the germline V gene, CDR1 is MGHDK and CDR2 is SYGVNS. In DNA, the CDR3 is TGTGCCACCATGAGCGACAGCTCCTACGAGCAGTACTTC. It translates to CATMSDSSYEQYF.

This clonotype was observed a few times. The chain employs TRBV29-1 and TRBJ1-1, with D hard to call. The V and J ends lost 4 bases and 0 bases respectively, with 9 bases between them. CDR1 is SQVTM, CDR2 ANQGSEA, per germline. The CDR3 length is 13 residues. Here the CDR3 DNA reads TGCAGCGTTGTTGGGCGGGTGAACACTGAAGCTTTCTTT. Protein sequence: CSVVGRVNTEAFF. Full variable domain (remainder filled in from reference TRBV29-1 and TRBJ1-1): SAVISQKPSRDICQRGTSLTIQCQVDSQVTMMFWYRQQPGQSLTLIATANQGSEATYESGFVIDKFPISRPNLTFSTLTVSNMSPEDSSIYLCSVVGRVNTEAFFGQGTRLTVV.